Each of the 15 T cell receptor beta chains below was sequenced from the same sample in a study of regulatory T cells in long-lasting Graves disease. Time point specified: newly diagnosed GD, antithyroid drugs for less than 3 months. From RNA extracted from PBMCs, the TCR library was made. iRepertoire HTBI primers and Arm-PCR of CDR3 regions built TCR beta libraries. TCRdb called the multiplex PCR reads again in MiXCR, with one record for every CDR3 protein. The table includes approximately 300,000 distinct CDR3 sequences, about a sixth detected once. The sequenced sample was peripheral blood mononuclear cells (PBMCs), obtained at new diagnosis, from a patient treated with antithyroid drugs. The origin of the receptors is a female donor with Graves disease.

This clonotype was counted between two and nine times. V is TRBV7-3 and J is TRBJ2-5; 9 positions agree with TRBD1. The V and J ends lost 5 bases and 2 bases, in that order; junction bases with no gene match: 6. This CDR3 region has 15 residues. Germline values: CDR1 SGHTA, CDR2 FQGTGA. This CDR3 reads CASSKTGGWQETQYF. The CDR3 DNA sequence: TGTGCCAGCAGCAAGACAGGGGGTTGGCAAGAGACCCAGTACTTC.

Many counts were recorded for this clonotype. The chain links TRBV3-1 to TRBJ2-1; 7 nucleotides align to TRBD1. There are 16 residues in the CDR3. V gave up 0 bases and J gave up 6 bases; unmatched junction bases: 8. Germline V lookup: CDR1 LGHDT, CDR2 YNNKEL (reference sequence). CDR3 protein: CASSQEGQGVGNEQFF. The CDR3 DNA sequence: TGTGCCAGCAGCCAAGAAGGGCAGGGGGTAGGCAATGAGCAGTTCTTC.

This clonotype occurred many times. The J gene is TRBJ1-1, the V gene TRBV14; 9 bases are shared with TRBD1. The germline CDR1 and CDR2 sequences are SGHDN and FVKESK. This CDR3 has 17 residues. Unmatched junction bases numbered 9, after V lost 4 bases and J lost 0 bases. The CDR3 sequence: CASSPGQGIRMNTEAFF. CDR3 nucleotides: TGTGCCAGCAGCCCGGGACAGGGTATACGAATGAACACTGAAGCTTTCTTT. Full variable domain (missing parts from reference TRBV14 and TRBJ1-1): EAGVTQFPSHSVIEKGQTVTLRCDPISGHDNLYWYRRVMGKEIKFLLHFVKESKQDESGMPNNRFLAERTGGTYSTLKVQPAELEDSGVYFCASSPGQGIRMNTEAFFGQGTRLTVV.

This clonotype was seen repeatedly, ten times or more. The V and J genes are TRBV2 and TRBJ2-2; 9 bases match TRBD2. V gave up 8 bases and J gave up 1 base; unmatched junction bases: 17. CDR1 is SNHLY, CDR2 FYNNEI, per germline. The CDR3 totals 19 residues. The DNA of the CDR3 is TGTGCCAGCGGGGAAGTGGCTATAGCGGGAGTTGTGAACACCGGGGAGCTGTTTTTT. Protein: CASGEVAIAGVVNTGELFF.

This clonotype was observed at least ten times. J is TRBJ1-1 and V is TRBV12-3 or TRBV12-4; D gene uncertain. The CDR3 is 14 amino acids. Deletions cut 2 bases from V and 4 bases from J, with 11 bases between. The CDR3 DNA reads as TGTGCCAGCAGTTTAAAAGGGTTGGTCACTGAAGCTTTCTTT. Its translation is CASSLKGLVTEAFF.

As regards this clonotype: A much bigger clone sits one base away, suggesting this may be a read error. The chain combines TRBV9 with TRBJ2-7; 7 bases are shared with TRBD2. Germline CDR1 reads SGDLS; CDR2 reads YYNGEE. CDR3 length: 13 residues. DNA of the CDR3: TGTGCCAGCCAGCCGGGACTTTCGCGGGAGCACTACTTC. Residues: CASQPGLSREHYF.

This clonotype appeared many times. The rearrangement links TRBV30 to TRBJ2-7, with a tentative D call TRBD1 (5 bases). Looked up from germline, CDR1 is GTSNPN and CDR2 is SVGIG (reference sequence). The CDR3 loop spans 14 amino acids. V gave up 0 bases and J gave up 5 bases, with 14 bases separating them. CDR3 protein: CAWSVSRAVNEQYF. DNA of the CDR3: TGTGCCTGGAGTGTAAGCAGGGCGGTCAACGAGCAGTACTTC.

This clonotype was counted ten times or more. The genes are TRBV4-1 and TRBJ2-7, with D perhaps matching TRBD2 (6 bases). From germline, CDR1 is MGHRA and CDR2 YSYEKL. V lost 0 bases, J lost 5 bases, and 14 bases lay in between. The CDR3 extends over 15 amino acids. The CDR3 bases are TGCGCCAGCAGCCAAGATTGGGCAGGGAGGAACGAGCAGTACTTC. It translates to CASSQDWAGRNEQYF.

This clonotype was counted ten times or more. The rearrangement joins TRBV6-1 to TRBJ2-1; no clear D gene. Trimming removed 5 bases at V and 2 bases at J, with 13 bases between. The germline gives CDR1 MNHNS, CDR2 SASEGT. The CDR3 runs to 15 residues. CDR3 DNA: TGTGCCAGCAGTACGGGTCTAGTAGCCTACAATGAGCAGTTCTTC. Amino acid sequence: CASSTGLVAYNEQFF.

This clonotype occurred a few times. The CDR3 DNA reads as TGTGCCAGTAGTATAGGGGGCGCGGATACTGAAGCTTTCTTT. This codes for CASSIGGADTEAFF. The chain couples TRBV19 to TRBJ1-1, with D possibly being TRBD1 (5 bases). This CDR3 region has 14 residues. Germline CDR1 reads LNHDA; CDR2 reads SQIVND (reference sequence). V lost 1 base and J lost 5, with 11 bases in between.

This clonotype was seen at least ten times. The chain uses TRBV7-8 and TRBJ2-3; 8 nucleotides line up with TRBD2. Germline V gene sequence: CDR1 SGHVS, CDR2 FQNEAQ. There are 15 residues in the CDR3. The V and J ends lost 5 bases and 5 bases, in that order; junction bases with no gene match: 9. CDR3 sequence: CASSPTPGGGDTQYF. The CDR3 DNA is TGTGCCAGCAGCCCCACCCCGGGGGGGGGAGATACGCAGTATTTT.

This clonotype was recorded at least ten times. The chain carries TRBV11-2 and TRBJ1-2; D is undetermined. Trimming removed 5 bases from V and 1 base from J, with 14 bases in between. Germline values: CDR1 SGHAT, CDR2 FQNNGV. This CDR3 contains 15 residues. CDR3 region: CASSPWERVNYGYTF. The CDR3 DNA reads as TGTGCCAGCAGCCCCTGGGAACGGGTTAACTATGGCTACACCTTC.

This clonotype was detected ten times or more. This chain uses TRBV2 with TRBJ2-2; 9 bases are a match to TRBD2. V was clipped by 7 bases and J by 0 bases; unmatched bases: 3. This CDR3 region has 15 residues. The germline V gene encodes CDR1 SNHLY and CDR2 FYNNEI. CDR3 loop: CASTRTSANTGELFF. As DNA, the CDR3 is TGTGCCAGCACCCGGACTAGCGCGAACACCGGGGAGCTGTTTTTT.

The chain is built from TRBV12-3 or TRBV12-4 and TRBJ2-7; 8 bases fit TRBD2. J lost 6 bases, V lost 5 bases, and 15 bases had no gene match. The CDR3 extends over 16 amino acids. The CDR3 DNA reads as TGTGCCAGCAGTCCCGGACTAGCAGGAGGCCTCCTCGAGCAGTACTTC. This translates into CASSPGLAGGLLEQYF.

This clonotype has a count of ten or more. The genes are TRBV2 and TRBJ1-5, with D perhaps matching TRBD1 (5 bases). CDR1 and CDR2 from the germline V gene are SNHLY and FYNNEI. The V and J ends lost 4 bases and 7 bases respectively, with 17 bases between them. The CDR3 runs 15 residues. CDR3 bases: TGTGCCAGCAGTGTCGGGCAGGGAGCAATGCAGCCCCAGCATTTT. Its translation is CASSVGQGAMQPQHF.